Following are 24 T cell receptor beta chains from one sample sequenced in a study of molecular identifiers for immune sequencing clone quantification. From the PCR reads, TCRdb called clonotypes with MiXCR, one entry per CDR3 protein. The sample has more than 60,000 distinct CDR3 sequences, about a sixth seen once. The specimen was naive CD8+ T cells from blood, with Jurkat cell RNA spiked in. Subset reported: FACS-sorted CD8+CD4-CCR7+CD45RA+ naive T cells. All receptors derive from a human donor in good health. Some libraries in this study had Jurkat cell RNA spiked in.

Note on this clonotype: A much bigger clone sits one base away, suggesting this may be a read error. The chain recombines TRBV29-1 with TRBJ2-7, with D possibly called TRBD1 or TRBD2 (5 bases each). CDR3 size: 13 residues. In germline, CDR1 is SQVTM, CDR2 ANQGSEA. The CDR3 sequence: CSASGTITYKQYF. CDR3 nucleotides: TGCAGCGCTTCGGGGACGATCACCTACAAGCAGTACTTC.

This clonotype was detected ten times or more. The chain recombines TRBV6-9 with TRBJ2-3, with 8 bases matching TRBD2. Trimming at V came to 0 bases and at J to 3 bases, leaving 8 bases not matched to a gene. Germline V gene sequence: CDR1 MNHGY, CDR2 SVAAGI. The CDR3 runs 17 residues. CDR3: CASSYSGGAGGTDTQYF. The CDR3 DNA is TGTGCCAGCAGTTATTCAGGGGGTGCGGGAGGAACAGATACGCAGTATTTT.

This clonotype showed up many times. The rearrangement joins TRBV3-1 to TRBJ2-7; 8 nucleotides agree with TRBD2. With 4 bases clipped from V and 3 bases from J, the junction kept 14 bases outside the gene matches. The CDR3 loop spans 17 amino acids. Germline lookup yields CDR1 LGHDT and CDR2 YNNKEL (reference sequence). The CDR3 DNA sequence: TGTGCCAGCAGCCCGATCTTAGGTGGAGCGGGAGACTACGAGCAGTACTTC. This gives the protein CASSPILGGAGDYEQYF.

Turning to this clonotype: A single base separates this from a much larger clone, so it may be a read error. V is TRBV7-2 and J is TRBJ2-7; D may match TRBD1 or TRBD2 (5 bases each). Trimming pared 1 base from V and 0 bases from J, leaving 10 bases between. This CDR3 contains 15 residues. Germline V gene data show CDR1 as SGHTA and CDR2 as FQGNSA. The chain's CDR3 is CASSLGGSNSYEQYF. The CDR3, as DNA: TGTGCCAGCAGCTTAGGGGGGTCGAACTCCTACGAGCAGTACTTC.

Only a few counts were recorded for this clonotype. This sequence joins TRBV5-1 and TRBJ2-7; D remains unclear. V lost 0 bases and J 0 bases, leaving 10 bases between the germline ends. CDR1 and CDR2 from the germline V gene are SGHRS and YFSETQ. CDR3 size: 15 residues. In DNA form, the CDR3 reads TGCGCCAGCAGCTTGGAGGACGGGCTCTCCTACGAGCAGTACTTC. It encodes CASSLEDGLSYEQYF.

Ten or more counts support this clonotype. This chain connects TRBV11-2 to TRBJ2-1; either TRBD1 or TRBD2 may fit D (5 bases each). The CDR3 contains 15 residues. Germline loops: CDR1 SGHAT, CDR2 FQNNGV. Trimming took off 4 bases at V and 9 bases at J, with 19 bases between the two ends. CDR3 nucleotides: TGTGCCAGCAGCTATCCGGGACCAGTAATCGGTGAGCAGTTCTTC. This encodes CASSYPGPVIGEQFF. Full variable domain (outside the CDR3, taken from reference TRBV11-2 and TRBJ2-1): EAGVAQSPRYKIIEKRQSVAFWCNPISGHATLYWYQQILGQGPKLLIQFQNNGVVDDSQLPKDRFSAERLKGVDSTLKIQPAKLEDSAVYLCASSYPGPVIGEQFFGPGTRLTVL.

Comment on this clonotype: Since a much larger clone is just one base distant, this may be a read error. The chain has TRBV7-6 and TRBJ2-5; TRBD2 is a possible D gene (7 bases). The CDR3 covers 15 residues. Germline assignment: CDR1 SGHVS and CDR2 FNYEAQ. The CDR3 DNA reads as TGTGCCAGCAGCCGGGGGGCGGGGTACCAAGAGACCCGGTACTTC. Its protein is CASSRGAGYQETRYF.

This sequence joins TRBV12-3 or TRBV12-4 and TRBJ1-1, with 8 bases matching TRBD1. J lost 6 bases, V lost 5 bases, and 8 bases had no gene match. This CDR3 is 14 amino acids long. The CDR3 here is CASSERTGQPEAFF. CDR3 bases: TGTGCCAGCAGTGAGCGGACAGGGCAGCCTGAAGCTTTCTTT.

As to this clonotype: Being one base from a much bigger clone, this may be a read error. This chain joins TRBV2 and TRBJ2-7, with a tentative D call TRBD2 (5 bases). V shed 4 bases and J shed 3 bases, with 13 bases lying between them. This CDR3 has 14 residues. Germline V CDR1 and CDR2: SNHLY, FYNNEI. CDR3 region: CASSGPGNGYEQYF. CDR3 bases: TGTGCCAGCAGTGGACCCGGGAACGGCTACGAGCAGTACTTC. Supplemented by reference TRBV2 and TRBJ2-7, the full variable domain reads EPEVTQTPSHQVTQMGQEVILRCVPISNHLYFYWYRQILGQKVEFLVSFYNNEISEKSEIFDDQFSVERPDGSNFTLKIRSTKLEDSAMYFCASSGPGNGYEQYFGPGTRLTVT.

This chain joins TRBV3-1 and TRBJ2-1, with unresolved D. Per germline, CDR1 LGHDT and CDR2 YNNKEL (reference sequence). The CDR3 covers 12 residues. Trimming stripped 4 bases from V and 6 bases from J, with 7 bases between. The CDR3 DNA sequence: TGTGCCAGCAGCCTCACTCCCAATGAGCAGTTCTTC. Translated, it gives CASSLTPNEQFF.

A word on this clonotype: This sequence may be a read error, since a much larger clone differs from it by one base. This chain links TRBV10-3 with TRBJ2-7, with D perhaps matching TRBD2 (5 bases). The V gene lost 10 bases and the J gene lost 3 bases, with 13 bases spanning the gap. This CDR3 spans 12 amino acids. Per the germline V gene, CDR1 is ENHRY and CDR2 is SYGVKD. The CDR3 is CATTNGLYEQYF. The CDR3 nucleotides read TGTGCCACGACTAACGGACTCTACGAGCAGTACTTC.

This clonotype was recorded a few times. This chain links TRBV12-3 or TRBV12-4 with TRBJ2-7; D possibly uses TRBD1 or TRBD2 (5 bases each). V dropped 8 bases and J dropped 1 base, with 12 bases sitting between them. This CDR3 has 13 residues. CDR3: CASGPGRSYEQYF. Here the CDR3 DNA reads TGTGCCAGCGGCCCGGGACGATCCTACGAGCAGTACTTC.

This clonotype showed up many times. The gene calls are TRBV19 and TRBJ2-1; TRBD2 matches at 7 bases. V shed 0 bases and J 3 bases; nucleotides not matched to a gene: 8. Per the germline V gene, CDR1 is LNHDA and CDR2 is SQIVND (reference sequence). This CDR3 region has 17 residues. The CDR3: CASSIDRAGVLYNEQFF. CDR3 DNA sequence: TGTGCCAGTAGTATAGATAGGGCGGGAGTCCTCTACAATGAGCAGTTCTTC.

The genes are TRBV7-9 and TRBJ2-7, with 8 nucleotides matching TRBD2. V lost 6 bases to trimming and J lost 3 bases; unmatched junction nucleotides: 7. This CDR3 region has 14 residues. CDR1 and CDR2 from the germline V gene are SEHNR and FQNEAQ (reference sequence). This chain's CDR3 is CASSHIGTSYEQYF. The DNA of the CDR3 is TGTGCCAGCAGTCATATAGGGACTAGCTACGAGCAGTACTTC.

In this sample, this clonotype turned up many times. The chain couples TRBV4-1 to TRBJ1-6; D is possibly TRBD1 (5 bases). CDR3 size: 16 residues. V was clipped by 2 bases and J by 2 bases, with 10 bases between them. Germline V CDR1 and CDR2: MGHRA, YSYEKL. For the CDR3, the DNA is TGCGCCAGCAGCCAAACACCGGGACCCTATAATTCACCCCTCCACTTT. Amino acids: CASSQTPGPYNSPLHF.

A word on this clonotype: It may be a read error: a sequence one base away is much more abundant. V is TRBV7-9 and J is TRBJ1-1; no clear D. Trimming took 6 bases from V and 0 from J, leaving 8 bases between them. Germline CDR1 and CDR2: SEHNR and FQNEAQ (reference sequence). This CDR3 is 13 amino acids long. The CDR3 region is CASRIELNTEAFF. As DNA, the CDR3 is TGTGCCAGCAGGATAGAGTTGAACACTGAAGCTTTCTTT.

This clonotype was counted ten times or more. V usage is TRBV20-1 and J usage is TRBJ1-5; D perhaps matches TRBD1 (5 bases). The germline CDR1 and CDR2 sequences are DFQATT and SNEGSKA (reference sequence). CDR3 length equals 15 residues. V was trimmed by 6 bases and J by 6 bases, leaving 21 bases between them. The CDR3 nucleotides read TGCAGTGCCTCCCCCTGGCAGGGAAACCCTCAGCCCCAGCATTTT. It translates to CSASPWQGNPQPQHF.

In this sample, this clonotype turned up a few times. The V call is TRBV4-2, the J call TRBJ2-2, with D perhaps matching TRBD1 (5 bases). CDR1 and CDR2 (germline): LGHNA, YNFKEQ. Between the trimmed V and J ends, which lost 3 bases and 2 bases, there was a span of 16 bases. The CDR3 runs 17 residues. The CDR3, as DNA: TGTGCCAGCAGCCACCCCATGGGGCTAGATAACACCGGGGAGCTGTTTTTT. Translation: CASSHPMGLDNTGELFF.

This clonotype appeared many times. The V gene is TRBV24-1, the J gene TRBJ1-1, with a weak D call TRBD1 (5 bases). The CDR3 runs to 11 residues. Germline V CDR1 and CDR2: KGHDR, SFDVKD. The ends were cut back, 12 bases at V and 6 bases at J, with 13 bases in the middle. The CDR3 coding sequence is TGTGCCTCGAGCGGGGGGGCTGAAGCTTTCTTT. It translates to CASSGGAEAFF.

This clonotype was seen at least ten times. The chain links TRBV20-1 to TRBJ2-1; no firm D call. This CDR3 region has 15 residues. V was pared by 0 bases and J by 1 base, with 10 bases between. Germline V gene lookup returns CDR1 DFQATT and CDR2 SNEGSKA (reference sequence). The CDR3 is CSARDPGLSYNEQFF. The CDR3 DNA follows: TGCAGTGCTAGAGATCCTGGTTTATCCTACAATGAGCAGTTCTTC.

This clonotype appeared many times. The CDR3 spells CASSLRTGEQETQYF. The CDR3 coding sequence is TGTGCCAGCAGCTTAAGGACAGGGGAACAAGAGACCCAGTACTTC. The chain employs TRBV7-8 and TRBJ2-5; 9 bases are shared with TRBD1. Germline values: CDR1 SGHVS, CDR2 FQNEAQ. This CDR3 contains 15 residues. The trim removed 2 bases at V and 2 bases at J, leaving 3 bases unmatched.

To note about this clonotype: This may arise from a read error, as a much more abundant clone is one base away. The J gene is TRBJ2-7, the V gene TRBV2; 7 nucleotides align to TRBD2. CDR1 SNHLY and CDR2 FYNNEI come from the germline V gene. The CDR3 length is 14 residues. CDR3 DNA sequence: TGTGCCAGCAGTGACGGCGGGAGCTCCTACGGGCAGTACTTC. It is translated as CASSDGGSSYGQYF.

This clonotype was counted at least ten times. The chain has TRBV20-1 and TRBJ2-1; no reliable D call. Trimming removed 2 bases from V and 7 bases from J, with 6 bases in between. Germline assignment: CDR1 DFQATT and CDR2 SNEGSKA (reference sequence). The CDR3 spans 11 residues. The CDR3 region is CSARKLNEQFF. The CDR3, as DNA: TGCAGTGCTAGAAAGCTAAATGAGCAGTTCTTC.

The sample holds a few counts of this clonotype. The chain carries TRBV24-1 and TRBJ2-2, with D uncertain. V lost 5 bases, J lost 0 bases, and 9 bases lay in between. The CDR3 runs to 15 residues. Germline V gene data show CDR1 as KGHDR and CDR2 as SFDVKD. CDR3 nucleotide sequence: TGTGCCACCAGTGGCCATGACGCGAACACCGGGGAGCTGTTTTTT. The encoded protein is CATSGHDANTGELFF.